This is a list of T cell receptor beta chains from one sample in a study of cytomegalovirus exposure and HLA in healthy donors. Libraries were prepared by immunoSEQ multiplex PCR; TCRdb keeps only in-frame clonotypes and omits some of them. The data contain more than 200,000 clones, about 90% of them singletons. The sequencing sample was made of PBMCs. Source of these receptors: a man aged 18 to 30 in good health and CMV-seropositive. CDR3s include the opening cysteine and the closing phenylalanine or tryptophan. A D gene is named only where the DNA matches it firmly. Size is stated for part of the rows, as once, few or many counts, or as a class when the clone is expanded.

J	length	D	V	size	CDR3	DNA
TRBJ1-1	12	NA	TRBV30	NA	CAWGREGTEAFF	TGTGCCTGGGGCAGGGAGGGCACTGAAGCTTTCTTT
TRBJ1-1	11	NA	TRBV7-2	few	CASSRSGEAFF	TGTGCCAGCAGTCGGTCCGGAGAAGCTTTCTTT
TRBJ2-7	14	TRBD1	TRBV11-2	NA	CASSTHRGTYEQYF	TGTGCCAGCAGCACTCACAGGGGAACCTACGAGCAGTACTTC
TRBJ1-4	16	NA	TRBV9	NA	CASSAALGRGNEKLFF	TGTGCCAGCAGCGCGGCGTTGGGACGGGGAAATGAAAAACTGTTTTTT
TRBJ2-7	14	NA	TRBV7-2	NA	CASSFYLSSYEQYF	TGTGCCAGCAGCTTTTATCTGAGCTCCTACGAGCAGTACTTC
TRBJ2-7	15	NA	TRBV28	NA	CASSSSINLSYEQYF	TGTGCCAGCAGTTCCTCTATTAACCTCTCCTACGAGCAGTACTTC
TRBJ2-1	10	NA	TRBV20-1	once	CSGVSNEQFF	TGCAGTGGCGTAAGCAATGAGCAGTTCTTC
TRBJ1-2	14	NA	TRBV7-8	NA	CASSSRGGGHGYTF	TGTGCCAGCAGCTCCCGTGGGGGGGGACATGGCTACACCTTC
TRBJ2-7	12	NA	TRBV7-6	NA	CASSLANSKQYF	TGTGCCAGCAGCTTAGCCAACAGCAAGCAGTACTTC
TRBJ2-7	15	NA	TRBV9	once	CASSVGHGSDYEQYF	TGTGCCAGCAGCGTAGGTCACGGGTCGGACTACGAGCAGTACTTC
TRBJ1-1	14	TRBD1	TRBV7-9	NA	CASSHRQGFGEAFF	TGTGCCAGCAGCCACAGACAGGGGTTTGGTGAAGCTTTCTTT
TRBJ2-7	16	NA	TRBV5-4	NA	CASSLFRGSSSYEQYF	TGTGCCAGCAGCTTGTTCCGAGGTTCCAGCTCCTACGAGCAGTACTTC
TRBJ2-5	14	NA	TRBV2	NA	CASSALVAQETQYF	TGTGCCAGCAGTGCTCTGGTTGCGCAAGAGACCCAGTACTTC
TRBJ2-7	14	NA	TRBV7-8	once	CASSYLGHAYEQYF	TGTGCCAGCAGCTACCTGGGACACGCCTACGAGCAGTACTTC
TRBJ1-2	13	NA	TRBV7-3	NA	CASSPRGADGYTF	TGTGCCAGCAGCCCTCGGGGGGCGGACGGCTACACCTTC
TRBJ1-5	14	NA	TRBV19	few	CASSMEQGNQPQHF	TGTGCCAGTAGTATGGAACAGGGCAATCAGCCCCAGCATTTT
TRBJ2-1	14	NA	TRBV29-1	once	CSVRQPNLYNEQFF	TGCAGCGTTCGACAGCCAAACCTTTACAATGAGCAGTTCTTC
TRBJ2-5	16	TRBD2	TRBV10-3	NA	CAISESSGRLQETQYF	TGTGCCATCAGTGAGTCTAGCGGGAGACTTCAAGAGACCCAGTACTTC
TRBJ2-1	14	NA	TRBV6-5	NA	CASSDGTFGHEQFF	TGTGCCAGCAGTGACGGGACTTTCGGCCATGAGCAGTTCTTC
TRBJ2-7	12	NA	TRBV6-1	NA	CASSPLGSEQYF	TGTGCCAGCAGTCCCCTAGGTTCTGAGCAGTACTTC
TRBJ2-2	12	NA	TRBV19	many	CASSPDPGELFF	TGTGCCAGTAGTCCGGACCCCGGGGAGCTGTTTTTT
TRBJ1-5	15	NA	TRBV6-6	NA	CASTPGQRSNQPQHF	TGTGCCAGCACTCCCGGACAGAGAAGTAATCAGCCCCAGCATTTT
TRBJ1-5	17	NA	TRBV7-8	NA	CASSQASGQGRAKPQHF	TGTGCCAGCAGCCAAGCGTCCGGGCAGGGGAGGGCTAAGCCCCAGCATTTT
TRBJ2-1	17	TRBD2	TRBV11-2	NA	CASSLHPGLGSHNEQFF	TGTGCCAGCAGCTTACATCCGGGACTAGGGTCCCACAATGAGCAGTTCTTC
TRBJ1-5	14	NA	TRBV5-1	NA	CASRWGYSNQPQHF	TGCGCCAGCAGATGGGGTTATAGCAATCAGCCCCAGCATTTT
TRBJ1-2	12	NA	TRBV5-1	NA	CASSPDNYGYTF	TGCGCCAGCAGCCCGGACAACTATGGCTACACCTTC
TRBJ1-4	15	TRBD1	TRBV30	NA	CAWSSWTGVDEKLFF	TGTGCCTGGAGTTCGTGGACAGGGGTAGATGAAAAACTGTTTTTT
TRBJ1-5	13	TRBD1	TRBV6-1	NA	CASSPDRFQPQHF	TGTGCCAGCAGTCCGGACAGGTTCCAGCCCCAGCATTTT
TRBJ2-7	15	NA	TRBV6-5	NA	CASRESGHLSYEQYF	TGTGCCAGCAGAGAATCGGGACACTTATCCTACGAGCAGTACTTC
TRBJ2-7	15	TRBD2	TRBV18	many	CASSRTSGSSYEQYF	TGTGCCAGCTCCCGGACTAGCGGAAGCTCCTACGAGCAGTACTTC
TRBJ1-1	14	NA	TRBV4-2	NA	CASSQEEGLAEAFF	TGTGCCAGCAGCCAAGAAGAGGGGTTGGCTGAAGCTTTCTTT
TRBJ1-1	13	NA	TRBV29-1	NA	CSVKRVFGTEAFF	TGCAGCGTTAAAAGGGTTTTTGGCACTGAAGCTTTCTTT
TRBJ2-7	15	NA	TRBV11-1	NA	CASSLDPGQAYEQYF	TGTGCCAGCAGCTTAGACCCGGGACAAGCCTACGAGCAGTACTTC
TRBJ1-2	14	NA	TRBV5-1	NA	CASTAADSPGGYTF	TGCGCCAGCACCGCCGCGGACAGCCCCGGTGGCTACACCTTC
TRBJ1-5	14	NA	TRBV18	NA	CASSQGRPNQPQHF	TGTGCCAGCTCGCAGGGACGGCCCAATCAGCCCCAGCATTTT
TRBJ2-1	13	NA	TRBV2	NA	CASRTGSYNEQFF	TGTGCCAGCAGGACGGGCTCCTACAATGAGCAGTTCTTC
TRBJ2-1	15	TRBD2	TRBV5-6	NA	CASSLAGGAVNEQFF	TGTGCCAGCAGCTTGGCCGGGGGGGCGGTGAATGAGCAGTTCTTC
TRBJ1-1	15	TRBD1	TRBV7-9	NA	CASSTHRGLRAEAFF	TGTGCCAGCAGCACTCACAGGGGATTGAGGGCTGAAGCTTTCTTT
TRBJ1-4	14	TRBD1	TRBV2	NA	CASSQDRAHEKLFF	TGTGCCAGCAGCCAGGACAGGGCCCATGAAAAACTGTTTTTT
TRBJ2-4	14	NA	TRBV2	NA	CASSSHGAKNIQYF	TGTGCCAGCAGTTCGCATGGAGCCAAAAACATTCAGTACTTC
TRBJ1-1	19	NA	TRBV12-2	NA	CASRLGQGQGTALNTEAFF	TGTGCAAGTCGCTTAGGGCAAGGACAGGGGACCGCTTTGAACACTGAAGCTTTCTTT
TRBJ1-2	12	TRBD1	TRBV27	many	CATLSTGHGYTF	TGTGCCACCCTCTCGACAGGGCATGGCTACACCTTC
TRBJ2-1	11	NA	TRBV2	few	CASTPYNEQFF	TGTGCCAGCACACCCTACAATGAGCAGTTCTTC
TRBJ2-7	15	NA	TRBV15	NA	CATSRAAGAKGEQYF	TGTGCCACCAGCAGAGCGGCGGGTGCCAAGGGCGAGCAGTACTTC
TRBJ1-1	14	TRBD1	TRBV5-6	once	CASSFGTGTVEAFF	TGTGCCAGCAGCTTTGGTACAGGGACAGTCGAAGCTTTCTTT
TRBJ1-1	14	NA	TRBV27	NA	CASSFGTASTEAFF	TGTGCCAGCAGTTTTGGGACCGCTTCCACTGAAGCTTTCTTT
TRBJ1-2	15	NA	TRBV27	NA	CASSLFAGGFYGYTF	TGTGCCAGCAGTTTATTCGCGGGGGGTTTCTATGGCTACACCTTC
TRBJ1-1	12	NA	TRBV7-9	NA	CATAPRNTEAFF	TGTGCCACCGCCCCCCGGAACACTGAAGCTTTCTTT
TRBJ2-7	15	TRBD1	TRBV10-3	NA	CAISVTQGVSYEQYF	TGTGCCATCAGTGTCACACAGGGGGTATCCTACGAGCAGTACTTC
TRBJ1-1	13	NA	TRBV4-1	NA	CASSQWGQDEAFF	TGCGCCAGCAGCCAATGGGGTCAGGATGAAGCTTTCTTT
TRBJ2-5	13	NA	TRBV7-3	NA	CASSLSTQETQYF	TGTGCCAGCAGCTTATCGACCCAAGAGACCCAGTACTTC
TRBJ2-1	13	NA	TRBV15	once	CATTETSHNEQFF	TGTGCCACCACGGAGACTTCACACAATGAGCAGTTCTTC
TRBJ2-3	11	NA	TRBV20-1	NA	CSAKEAGTQYF	TGCAGTGCAAAAGAAGCGGGTACGCAGTATTTT
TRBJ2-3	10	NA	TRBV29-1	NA	CSTRRDTQYF	TGCAGCACGAGAAGAGACACGCAGTATTTT
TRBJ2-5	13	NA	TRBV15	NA	CATSRDGKETQYF	TGTGCCACCAGCAGAGACGGGAAGGAGACCCAGTACTTC
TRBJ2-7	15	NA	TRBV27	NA	CASSLSTGKSYEQYF	TGTGCCAGCAGTTTATCCACGGGGAAGTCCTACGAGCAGTACTTC
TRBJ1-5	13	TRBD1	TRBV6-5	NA	CASSDRGNQPQHF	TGTGCCAGCAGTGACAGGGGAAACCAGCCCCAGCATTTT